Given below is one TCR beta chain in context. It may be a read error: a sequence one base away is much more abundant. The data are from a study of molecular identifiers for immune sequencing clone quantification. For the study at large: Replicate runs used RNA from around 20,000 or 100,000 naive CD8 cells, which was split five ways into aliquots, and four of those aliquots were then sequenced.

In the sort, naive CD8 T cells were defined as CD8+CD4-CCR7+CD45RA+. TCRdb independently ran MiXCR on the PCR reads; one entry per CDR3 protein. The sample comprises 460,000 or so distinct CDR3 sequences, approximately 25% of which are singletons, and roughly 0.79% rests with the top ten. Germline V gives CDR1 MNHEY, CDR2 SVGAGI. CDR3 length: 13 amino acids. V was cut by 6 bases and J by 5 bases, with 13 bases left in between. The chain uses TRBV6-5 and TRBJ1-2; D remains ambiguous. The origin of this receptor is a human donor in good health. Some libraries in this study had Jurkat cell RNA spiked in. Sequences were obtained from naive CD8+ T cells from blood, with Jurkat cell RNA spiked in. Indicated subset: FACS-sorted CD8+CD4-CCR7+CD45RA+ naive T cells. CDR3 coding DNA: TGTGCCAGCAGCTTAGGCAGACTATATGGCTACACCTTC. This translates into CASSLGRLYGYTF.